This TCR beta chain was observed in a study of blood T cell repertoires in COVID-19 (dated by TCRdb to between 2020 and 2021). The study in broad terms: Samples covering the acute and convalescent phases of COVID-19 were provided by collaborators in the United States, Italy and Spain. The prospective study material was composed of cDNA or gDNA derived from T cells, B-cell-depleted T cells, or PBMCs. Deeply sampled blood TCRbeta repertoires from subjects exposed to, actively infected with, or recovered from COVID-19 were included in the dataset. The repertoires were made available in a free public database intended to serve as a resource for research on the immune response to SARS-CoV-2. The samples were drawn from the first 160 participants of the ongoing ImmuneRACE study and from about 1,200 subjects provided by 6 global collaborators. A de-identified subject ID, COVID-19 status, age in years and sex were almost always included in the sample metadata. Where available, HLA class I and class II types were taken from metadata supplied by the sample provider and were not determined by assay-based typing.

V loses 6 bases, J loses 10 bases, and the germline ends lie 13 bases apart. The CDR3 runs 12 amino acids, cysteine and phenylalanine included. The sequence is cut down to CDR3 DNA, 36 bases in frame from base 1. What the research found in general, with its limitations: How much clinical and demographic metadata was included differed by source and by participant, and the metadata was provided uncurated.

TCRbeta CDR3 regions were amplified from genomic DNA using the immunoSEQ Assay, a bias-controlled multiplex PCR. On the authors' methods: The number of nucleated cells in each sample was estimated by amplification of reference gene primers within the assay. To quantify the absolute abundance of each unique TCRbeta CDR3 rearrangement, sequence reads were collapsed and filtered. For each sample, productive Simpson clonality was calculated as the square root of Simpson's diversity index over productive rearrangements. Drawn from immuneACCESS, this table holds only the in-frame rearrangements with V and J called that TCRdb kept. Clones are partly lost; checked studies trace under half to an unresolved V gene and leave the rest unexplained. D and trimming come from the DNA, and the V and J calls and clone size come from that table. Counted in this sample were fewer than 85,000 clones; 84% of them appeared once. Approximately 27% of the sample is taken by the ten largest.

Each collaborating institution followed its own protocols to collect whole blood in K2EDTA tubes. Collaborator samples were shipped for TCRbeta analysis as frozen whole blood, isolated PBMCs, or DNA extracted from either sample type. Notes on this clone: What this receptor recognizes is not known. No much larger clonotype is one base removed from it; base qualities were not supplied.

The sample comprised peripheral blood. The rearrangement combines TRBV12-3 or TRBV12-4 with TRBJ2-4; TRBD2 is a weak D gene call, 5 bases matching. The sequence was obtained from a human donor in a cohort sampled during active COVID-19. At the DNA level, the sequence is TGTGCCAGCAGCCTAGGGCCGGGGATTCAGTACTTC. This codes for CASSLGPGIQYF.